This T cell receptor (beta chain) was sequenced in a study of early T cells in non-severe SARS-CoV-2 infection. Study-wide context: Bulk RNA isolated from unsorted whole blood underwent sequencing; chains were not paired.

General study results and limits: The study's VDJdb matching favored anti-spike CD8 responses and missed private and CD4 specificities.

At least ten counts were recorded for this clonotype. Its antigen is currently unknown. Unique molecular identifiers were affixed to single, distinct cDNA molecules. TCRdb reprocessed the 5' RACE reads with MiXCR, giving one entry per CDR3 protein. This sample has more than 20,000 distinct CDR3 sequences; approximately 6% occur once, and the top ten carry 2.4%. The sample consisted of whole blood. This sequence originates from an adult who was a healthcare worker with PCR-confirmed SARS-CoV-2 infection or an uninfected control (not recorded which).

CDR3 bases: TGTGCCAGCACCGAGGGGGGAGAGGCTAACTATGGCTACACCTTC. As protein: CASTEGGEANYGYTF. The V call is TRBV28, the J call TRBJ1-2; the D gene is possibly TRBD1 (6 bases). The CDR3 has 15 residues. Trimming removed 7 bases at V and 0 bases at J, with 15 bases between. The V gene's germline CDR1 is MDHEN and CDR2 SYDVKM.